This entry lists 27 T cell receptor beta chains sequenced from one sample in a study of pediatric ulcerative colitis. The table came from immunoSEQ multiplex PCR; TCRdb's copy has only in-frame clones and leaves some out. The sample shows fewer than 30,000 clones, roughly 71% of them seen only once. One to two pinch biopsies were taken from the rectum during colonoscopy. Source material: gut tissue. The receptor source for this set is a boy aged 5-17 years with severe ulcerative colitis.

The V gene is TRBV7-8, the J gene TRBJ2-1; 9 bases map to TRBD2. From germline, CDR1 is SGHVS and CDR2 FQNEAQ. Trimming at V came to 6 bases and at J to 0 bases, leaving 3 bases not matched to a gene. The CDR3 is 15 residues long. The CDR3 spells CASRPLAGSYNEQFF. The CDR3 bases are TGTGCCAGCAGACCACTAGCGGGCTCCTACAATGAGCAGTTCTTC.

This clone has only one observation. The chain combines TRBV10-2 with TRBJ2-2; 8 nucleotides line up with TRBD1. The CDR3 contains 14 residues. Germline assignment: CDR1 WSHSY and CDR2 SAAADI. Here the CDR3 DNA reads TGCGGCGGGGACCGACAGGGGCCCACCGGGGAGCTGTTTTTT. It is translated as CGGDRQGPTGELFF.

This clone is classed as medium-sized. The CDR3 sequence is CASSLELAGVPEQYF. CDR3 bases: TGCGCCAGCAGCTTGGAGCTAGCGGGAGTACCCGAGCAGTACTTC. The chain links TRBV5-1 to TRBJ2-7; 10 nucleotides match TRBD2. CDR1 SGHRS and CDR2 YFSETQ come from the germline V gene. The CDR3 consists of 15 residues. The V and J ends lost 0 bases and 6 bases, in that order; junction bases with no gene match: 6.

This CDR3 reads CASSLRQERTNGYTF. CDR3 DNA: TGTGCCAGCAGCTTAAGACAGGAGAGGACGAATGGCTACACCTTC. The chain is built from TRBV7-9 and TRBJ1-2; possibly TRBD1 for D (6 bases). V lost 2 bases to trimming and J lost 6 bases, with 16 bases between them. Germline V gene sequence: CDR1 SEHNR, CDR2 FQNEAQ (reference sequence). There are 15 residues in the CDR3.

CDR3 sequence: CAWAKQGNTGELFF. Here the CDR3 DNA reads TGTGCCTGGGCGAAACAGGGGAACACCGGGGAGCTGTTTTTT. The rearrangement links TRBV30 to TRBJ2-2; maybe TRBD1 (6 bases). V was trimmed by 5 bases and J by 1 base, leaving 11 bases between them. The CDR3 is made up of 14 amino acids. Germline CDR1 is GTSNPN and CDR2 is SVGIG (reference sequence).

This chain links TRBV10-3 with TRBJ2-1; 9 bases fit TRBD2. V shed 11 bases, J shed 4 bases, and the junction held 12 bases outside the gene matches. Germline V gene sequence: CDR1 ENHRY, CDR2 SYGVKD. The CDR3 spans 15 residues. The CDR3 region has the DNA TGTGCCTCGACCCCTGGGACTAGCCTGTACAATGAGCAGTTCTTC. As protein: CASTPGTSLYNEQFF.

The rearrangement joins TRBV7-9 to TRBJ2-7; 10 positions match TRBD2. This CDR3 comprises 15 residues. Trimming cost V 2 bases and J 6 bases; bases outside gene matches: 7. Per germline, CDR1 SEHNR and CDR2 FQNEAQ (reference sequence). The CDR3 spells CASSLTGTSVGEQYF. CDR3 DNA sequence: TGTGCCAGCAGCTTAACCGGGACTAGCGTTGGCGAGCAGTACTTC.

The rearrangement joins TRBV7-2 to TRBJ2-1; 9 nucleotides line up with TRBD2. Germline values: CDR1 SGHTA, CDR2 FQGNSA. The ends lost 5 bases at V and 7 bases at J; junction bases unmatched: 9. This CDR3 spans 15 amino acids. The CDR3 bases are TGTGCCAGCAGCCCCCTAGCGGGGCGAGGGAATGAGCAGTTCTTC. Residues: CASSPLAGRGNEQFF.

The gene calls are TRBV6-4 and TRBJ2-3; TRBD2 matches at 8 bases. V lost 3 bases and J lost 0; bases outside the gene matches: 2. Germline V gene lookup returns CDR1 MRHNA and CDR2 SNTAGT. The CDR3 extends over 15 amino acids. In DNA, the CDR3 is TGTGCCAGCAGTGAGGCTAGCGGGAGCACAGATACGCAGTATTTT. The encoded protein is CASSEASGSTDTQYF.

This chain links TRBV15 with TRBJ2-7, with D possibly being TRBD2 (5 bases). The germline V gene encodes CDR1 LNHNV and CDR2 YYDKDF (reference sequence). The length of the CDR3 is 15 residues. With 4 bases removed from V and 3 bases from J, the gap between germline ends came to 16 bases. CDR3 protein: CATSTGSSGSYEQYF. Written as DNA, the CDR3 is TGTGCCACCAGCACTGGGAGTTCTGGTAGCTACGAGCAGTACTTC.

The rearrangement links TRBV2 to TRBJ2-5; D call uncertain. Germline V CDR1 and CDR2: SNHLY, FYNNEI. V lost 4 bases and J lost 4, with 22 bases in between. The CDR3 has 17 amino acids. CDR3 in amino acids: CASSVWAGELRGETQYF. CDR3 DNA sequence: TGTGCCAGCAGTGTTTGGGCAGGAGAGTTAAGAGGAGAGACCCAGTACTTC. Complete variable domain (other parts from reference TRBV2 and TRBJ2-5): EPEVTQTPSHQVTQMGQEVILRCVPISNHLYFYWYRQILGQKVEFLVSFYNNEISEKSEIFDDQFSVERPDGSNFTLKIRSTKLEDSAMYFCASSVWAGELRGETQYFGPGTRLLVL.

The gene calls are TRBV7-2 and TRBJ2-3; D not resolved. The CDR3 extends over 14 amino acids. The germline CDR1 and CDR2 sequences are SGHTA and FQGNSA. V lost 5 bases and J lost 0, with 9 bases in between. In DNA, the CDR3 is TGTGCCAGCAGCGAGGACGGAAGCACAGATACGCAGTATTTT. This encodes CASSEDGSTDTQYF.

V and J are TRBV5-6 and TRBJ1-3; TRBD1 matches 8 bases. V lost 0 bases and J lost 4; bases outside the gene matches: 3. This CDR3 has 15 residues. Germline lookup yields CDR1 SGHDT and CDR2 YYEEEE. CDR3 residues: CASSLVGTGGNTIYF. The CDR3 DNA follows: TGTGCCAGCAGCTTGGTTGGGACAGGAGGAAACACCATATATTTT.

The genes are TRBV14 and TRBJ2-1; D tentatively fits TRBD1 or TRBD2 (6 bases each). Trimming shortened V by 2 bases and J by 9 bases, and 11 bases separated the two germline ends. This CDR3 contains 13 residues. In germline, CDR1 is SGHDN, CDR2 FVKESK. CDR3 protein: CASSQFGGGEQFF. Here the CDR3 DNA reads TGTGCCAGCAGCCAATTCGGGGGCGGTGAGCAGTTCTTC.

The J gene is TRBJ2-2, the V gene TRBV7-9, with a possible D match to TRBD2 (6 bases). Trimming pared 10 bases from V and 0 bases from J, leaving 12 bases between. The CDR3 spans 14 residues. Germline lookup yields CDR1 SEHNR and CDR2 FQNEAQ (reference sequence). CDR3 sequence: CAIGRGANTGELFF. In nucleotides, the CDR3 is TGTGCCATTGGGCGGGGCGCGAACACCGGGGAGCTGTTTTTT. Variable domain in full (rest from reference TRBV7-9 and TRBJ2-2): DTGVSQNPRHKITKRGQNVTFRCDPISEHNRLYWYRQTLGQGPEFLTYFQNEAQLEKSRLLSDRFSAERPKGSFSTLEIQRTEQGDSAMYLCAIGRGANTGELFFGEGSRLTVL.

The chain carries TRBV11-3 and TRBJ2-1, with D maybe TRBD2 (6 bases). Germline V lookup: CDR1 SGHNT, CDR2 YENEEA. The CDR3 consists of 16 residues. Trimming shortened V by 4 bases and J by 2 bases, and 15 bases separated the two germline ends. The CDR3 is CASSSDGGKPYNEQFF. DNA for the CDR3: TGTGCCAGCAGCTCAGACGGAGGGAAGCCCTACAATGAGCAGTTCTTC.

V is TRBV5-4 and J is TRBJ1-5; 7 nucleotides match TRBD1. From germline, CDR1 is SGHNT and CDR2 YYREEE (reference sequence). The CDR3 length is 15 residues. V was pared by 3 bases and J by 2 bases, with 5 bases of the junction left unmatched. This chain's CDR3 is CASSYRDRGNQPQHF. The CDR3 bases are TGTGCCAGCAGCTACCGGGACAGAGGCAATCAGCCCCAGCATTTT.

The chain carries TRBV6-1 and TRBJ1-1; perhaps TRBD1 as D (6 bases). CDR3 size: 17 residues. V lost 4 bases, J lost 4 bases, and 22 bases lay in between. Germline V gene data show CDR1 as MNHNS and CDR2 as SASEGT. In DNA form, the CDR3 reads TGTGCCAGCAGTGGAGGGAATCGACGGGGGCGGGTCACTGAAGCTTTCTTT. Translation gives CASSGGNRRGRVTEAFF.

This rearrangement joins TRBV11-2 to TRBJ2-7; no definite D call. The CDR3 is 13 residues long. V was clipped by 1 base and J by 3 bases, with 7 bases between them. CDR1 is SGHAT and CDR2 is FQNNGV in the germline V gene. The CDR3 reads CASSLGAHYEQYF. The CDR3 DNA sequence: TGTGCCAGCAGCTTAGGGGCACACTACGAGCAGTACTTC.

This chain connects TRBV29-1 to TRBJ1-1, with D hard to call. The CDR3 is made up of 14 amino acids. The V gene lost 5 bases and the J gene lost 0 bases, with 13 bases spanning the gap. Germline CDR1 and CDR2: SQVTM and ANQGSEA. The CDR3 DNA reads TGCAGCGTTCCCCCCGGACTCATGAACACTGAAGCTTTCTTT. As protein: CSVPPGLMNTEAFF.

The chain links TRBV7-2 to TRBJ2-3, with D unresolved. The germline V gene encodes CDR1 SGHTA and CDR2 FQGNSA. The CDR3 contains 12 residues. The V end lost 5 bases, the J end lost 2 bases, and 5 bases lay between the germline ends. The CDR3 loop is CASSPDTDTQYF. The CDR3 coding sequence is TGTGCCAGCAGCCCCGACACAGATACGCAGTATTTT.

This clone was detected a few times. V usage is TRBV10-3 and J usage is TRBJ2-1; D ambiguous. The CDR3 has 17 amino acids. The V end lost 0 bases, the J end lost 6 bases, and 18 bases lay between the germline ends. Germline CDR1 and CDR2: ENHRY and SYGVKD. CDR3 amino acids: CAISESSGQNWANEQFF. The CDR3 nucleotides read TGTGCCATCAGTGAGTCGTCGGGTCAGAATTGGGCCAATGAGCAGTTCTTC.

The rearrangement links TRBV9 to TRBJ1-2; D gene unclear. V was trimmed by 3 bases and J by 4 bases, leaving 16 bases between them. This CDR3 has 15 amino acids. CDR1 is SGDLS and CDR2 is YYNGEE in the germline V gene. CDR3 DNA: TGTGCCAGCAGCGCGTACGAGGGAAAGGGCTATGGCTACACCTTC. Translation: CASSAYEGKGYGYTF. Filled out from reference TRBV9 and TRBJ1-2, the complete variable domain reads DSGVTQTPKHLITATGQRVTLRCSPRSGDLSVYWYQQSLDQGLQFLIQYYNGEERAKGNILERFSAQQFPDLHSELNLSSLELGDSALYFCASSAYEGKGYGYTFGSGTRLTVV.

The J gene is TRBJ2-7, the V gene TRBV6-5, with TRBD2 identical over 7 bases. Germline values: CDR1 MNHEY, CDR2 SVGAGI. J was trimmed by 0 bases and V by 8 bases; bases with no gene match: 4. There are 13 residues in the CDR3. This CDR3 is CASLPSGSYEQYF. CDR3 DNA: TGTGCCAGCTTACCTAGCGGCTCCTACGAGCAGTACTTC.

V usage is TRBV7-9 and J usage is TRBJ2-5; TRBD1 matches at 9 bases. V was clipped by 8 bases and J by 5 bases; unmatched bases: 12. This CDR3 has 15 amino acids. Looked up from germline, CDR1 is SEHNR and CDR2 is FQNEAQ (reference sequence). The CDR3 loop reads CASAIDRGNLETQYF. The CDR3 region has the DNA TGTGCCAGCGCTATTGACAGGGGGAATTTGGAGACCCAGTACTTC.

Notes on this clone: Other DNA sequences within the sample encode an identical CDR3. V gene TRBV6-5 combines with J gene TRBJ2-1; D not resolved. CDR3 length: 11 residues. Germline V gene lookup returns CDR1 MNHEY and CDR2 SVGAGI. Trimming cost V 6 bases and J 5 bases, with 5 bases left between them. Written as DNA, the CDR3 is TGTGCCAGCAGGGGTAACAATGAGCAGTTCTTC. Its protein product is CASRGNNEQFF.

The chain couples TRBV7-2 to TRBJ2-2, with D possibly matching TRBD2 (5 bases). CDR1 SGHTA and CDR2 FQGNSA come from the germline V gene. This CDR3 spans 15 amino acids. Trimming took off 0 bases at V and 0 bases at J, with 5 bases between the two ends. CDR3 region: CASSLAAANTGELFF. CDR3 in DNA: TGTGCCAGCAGCTTAGCAGCGGCGAACACCGGGGAGCTGTTTTTT.